This T cell receptor beta chain was identified during a study of beta chain features in type 1 diabetes (dated by TCRdb to 2017 to 2018). Concerning the study at large: Patients and healthy donors did not differ in mean age, gender distribution, total cell number or subset yield. Across all samples, 107,917,701 sorted cells were examined, and cell number per subset correlated strongly with RNA yield. In the study, recently diagnosed type 1 diabetes patients and matched healthy donors were compared on the TCRB repertoires of their sorted circulating CD4+ T cell subsets. Whereas all 30 or so donors provided naive and central memory subsets, regulatory and stem cell-like memory subsets were isolated from just 8 patients and about 8 healthy donors.

About this clone: What antigen it recognizes has not been identified. Base-call qualities are not available, and no considerably larger clone is one nucleotide away.

CDR1 and CDR2 are drawn from the germline V gene: LGHNA, YSLEER. Measured from the cysteine to the phenylalanine, the CDR3 is 16 residues long. The read is trimmed to its CDR3 DNA, 48 bases read in frame from base 1. V is clipped by 1 base and J by 4 bases, and the sequence between their germline boundaries is 15 bases long. Each donor gave one peripheral blood draw, roughly 0.12 L on average, collected into heparinised tubes. A BD FACSAria II and a panel including CD45RO, CCR7, CD25, CD127, CD95 and CD27 were used to sort naive, central memory, regulatory and stem cell-like memory CD4+ T cells. Purity was above 98% for every sorted population. PBMCs were isolated right away by Lymphoprep density gradient centrifugation and were stained directly, without culture. So that batch effects would be minimized, each experiment stained and sorted samples in pairs, pairing one healthy donor with one patient.

The High Capacity cDNA Reverse Transcription Kit was used to reverse transcribe all of the isolated RNA, meaning that expressed TCRB transcripts were what got sequenced. Deep immunoSEQ sequencing was performed on naive, central memory and regulatory T cell samples, with an average of roughly 3.5 million total reads per sample. Sorted cells were lysed in RLT buffer, and RNA was extracted using DNase-treated RNeasy Micro or Mini kits according to cell number. Each cell subset was processed separately to prevent cross-contamination, with patient and healthy donor samples processed together. The immunoSEQ multiplex PCR was used to amplify TCRB sequences from cDNA, yielding 87-bp fragments that span the CDR3 region. Amplicons were sequenced on the Illumina HiSeq platform. Under the source paper's analysis protocol: PCR bias was computationally corrected using synthetic template baselines, reads within Hamming distance 2 were collapsed, and singletons that could not be merged were discarded. Reads were aligned against IMGT so that V, D and J genes, CDR3 length and insertions or deletions at six rearrangement sites could be assigned. Clonotype counts were normalized to sorted cell number within each subset before computing true diversity and Gini coefficients with the tcR R package. Repertoire sharing was quantified using the overlap coefficient calculated on TCRB nucleotide sequences. TCRdb obtained this table from immuneACCESS and retained in-frame rearrangements with V and J assigned. These tables miss some clones; where compared with another copy, unresolved V genes account for less than half of the shortfall, and the remainder is unexplained. D and trimming come from the DNA, and the V and J calls and clone size come from that table. This sample has about 180,000 clones in its table, and about 13% of those were observed once. Jointly, the top ten make up around 0.63% of the sample.

Here is what the overall study found, with its caveats: Type 1 diabetes patients showed a moderate but significant shortening of TCRB CDR3 length in all four CD4+ subsets. Because the HLA sub-analyses included only small numbers of individuals, any influence of HLA type on TCRB rearrangement was left unresolved. At VDJ recombination sites, type 1 diabetes patients had fewer insertions and more deleted nucleotides, which implies abnormalities in thymic rearrangement. Naive, central memory and regulatory TCRB repertoires appeared to be more alike among patients than among healthy donors. Shorter templates might be favored by PCR, yet because patient and control samples were amplified and corrected together, any such skew would affect both groups equally. Because cDNA was sequenced instead of genomic DNA, activated cells with high expression could be over-represented, although the groups did not differ in activation or CD3 levels.

The rearrangement joined TRBV4-3 to TRBJ2-3, with no reliable assignment of the D segment. Sequencing was performed on central memory CD4+ T cells from blood. This clonotype was sampled from a woman aged 18-30 years in good health. The nucleotides are TGCGCCAGCAGCCAAGTCCAGCAACAGATCTCAGATACGCAGTATTTT. This gives the protein CASSQVQQQISDTQYF.